Listed below are T cell receptor beta chains from one sample, sequenced in a study of cytomegalovirus exposure and HLA in healthy donors. The assay was immunoSEQ multiplex PCR, and TCRdb's table has in-frame clones only and misses some. Of some 140,000 clones in the sample, 75% to 90% were seen once. Sequencing was performed on PBMCs. The receptors were sampled from a man aged 18 to 29 in good health and CMV-seropositive. The CDR3 runs from the conserved cysteine through the conserved F or W. A D gene is named only where the DNA matches it firmly. Size is stated for part of the rows, as once, few or many counts, or as a class when the clone is expanded.

cdr3_aa	cdr3_nt	d_call	v_call	clone_size	j_call	cdr3_length
CASSPGALNTGELFF	TGTGCCAGTTCCCCAGGGGCCTTGAACACCGGGGAGCTGTTTTTT	NA	TRBV6-4	once	TRBJ2-2	15
CASSYSTGQGNAEQYF	TGTGCCAGCAGTTACTCAACTGGACAGGGCAATGCCGAGCAGTACTTC	TRBD1	TRBV6-6	NA	TRBJ2-7	16
CASSLGDIRLYEQYF	TGTGCCAGCAGCTTAGGGGACATCCGTCTTTACGAGCAGTACTTC	NA	TRBV7-2	NA	TRBJ2-7	15
CASSLGLAQETQYF	TGTGCCAGCAGCTTGGGCCTAGCCCAAGAGACCCAGTACTTC	NA	TRBV5-4	NA	TRBJ2-5	14
CASSLGQGSYVRGYTF	TGTGCCAGCAGCTTAGGGCAGGGGAGTTACGTTCGTGGCTACACCTTC	NA	TRBV7-2	NA	TRBJ1-2	16
CASSLDGWAGTSDDQETQYF	TGTGCCAGCAGCTTAGATGGTTGGGCCGGGACTAGCGACGACCAAGAGACCCAGTACTTC	TRBD2	TRBV11-2	NA	TRBJ2-5	20
CASSQEQGTEAFF	TGTGCCAGCAGCCAAGAGCAGGGCACTGAAGCTTTCTTT	NA	TRBV4-2	once	TRBJ1-1	13
CASSLLAGDYEQYF	TGTGCCAGCAGCTTGTTAGCGGGAGACTACGAGCAGTACTTC	TRBD2	TRBV5-5	NA	TRBJ2-7	14
CASSLVYGVTTNTGELFF	TGCGCCAGCAGCTTGGTGTACGGGGTAACAACGAACACCGGGGAGCTGTTTTTT	NA	TRBV5-1	once	TRBJ2-2	18
CASSIGAAAGSSYEQYF	TGTGCCAGTAGTATTGGGGCGGCGGCGGGGAGCTCCTACGAGCAGTACTTC	NA	TRBV19	few	TRBJ2-7	17
CASSPSAGVSYNEQFF	TGTGCCAGCAGCCCGTCAGCGGGAGTCTCCTACAATGAGCAGTTCTTC	TRBD2	TRBV13	NA	TRBJ2-1	16
CASSYVTGGGNTIYF	TGTGCCAGCAGTTACGTGACAGGGGGTGGAAACACCATATATTTT	TRBD1	TRBV6-5	NA	TRBJ1-3	15
CASSLSGGGNGYTF	TGTGCCAGCAGCTTATCGGGGGGCGGGAATGGCTACACCTTC	NA	TRBV7-8	NA	TRBJ1-2	14
CASTEDRGAYQPQHF	TGTGCCAGCACCGAGGACAGGGGGGCATATCAGCCCCAGCATTTT	TRBD1	TRBV7-2	once	TRBJ1-5	15
CASSRDLGRGQTEAFF	TGCGCCAGCAGCCGGGACCTCGGCAGGGGGCAAACTGAAGCTTTCTTT	TRBD1	TRBV4-3	NA	TRBJ1-1	16
CASSQDWGGGGTDTQYF	TGCGCCAGCAGCCAAGATTGGGGCGGGGGCGGCACAGATACGCAGTATTTT	NA	TRBV4-1	NA	TRBJ2-3	17
CASSPLQDSEQYF	TGTGCCAGCTCACCACTTCAGGATAGCGAGCAGTACTTC	NA	TRBV18	NA	TRBJ2-7	13
CASSYHDRFEAFF	TGTGCCAGCAGTTACCATGACAGGTTTGAAGCTTTCTTT	NA	TRBV6-5	NA	TRBJ1-1	13
CASSPNVMGIANEQFF	TGTGCCAGCTCACCCAACGTAATGGGCATCGCCAATGAGCAGTTCTTC	NA	TRBV18	NA	TRBJ2-1	16
CASSPGGYTIYF	TGTGCCAGCAGCCCCGGTGGTTACACCATATATTTT	NA	TRBV7-8	NA	TRBJ1-3	12
CASSQQTASPLHF	TGTGCCAGCAGCCAACAGACAGCTTCACCCCTCCACTTT	NA	TRBV5-6	few	TRBJ1-6	13
CASSQALTGGNEQFF	TGCGCCAGCAGCCAAGCTCTGACAGGGGGTAATGAGCAGTTCTTC	TRBD1	TRBV4-3	NA	TRBJ2-1	15
CASRGGLAGGPGELFF	TGCGCCAGCAGAGGGGGACTAGCGGGAGGCCCGGGGGAGCTGTTTTTT	TRBD2	TRBV5-1	once	TRBJ2-2	16
CASTGGDFPYEQYF	TGTGCCAGCACCGGCGGGGACTTCCCCTACGAGCAGTACTTC	NA	TRBV7-9	once	TRBJ2-7	14